Shown below are 13 T cell receptor beta chains from a single sample sequenced in a study of T cells in Graves' hyperthyroidism and ophthalmopathy. TCR beta CDR3 regions were amplified from RNA transcripts. The TCR CDR3 was amplified in a first-round RT-PCR using the HTBI primer set. Each CDR3 protein gets one entry after TCRdb re-called the multiplex PCR reads with MiXCR. In the table there are 600,000 or so distinct CDR3 sequences, 14% of which are singletons. The sequenced material came from blood. These receptors were obtained from a woman aged 18-29 years with Graves' ophthalmopathy.

This clonotype was detected a few times. The V and J genes are TRBV6-2 or TRBV6-3 and TRBJ2-1, with TRBD2 as a possible D gene (5 bases). Per germline, CDR1 MNHEY and CDR2 SVGEGT. This CDR3 is built from 12 residues. V was pared by 6 bases and J by 7 bases, with 10 bases between. CDR3 amino acids: CASRESGNEQFF. CDR3 DNA sequence: TGTGCCAGCAGGGAATCGGGGAATGAGCAGTTCTTC.

A note on this clonotype: A junction end diverges from the germline sequence, so it may reflect a read error. The genes are TRBV2 and TRBJ1-2; D uncertain. The CDR3 runs to 12 residues. CDR1 is SNHLY and CDR2 is FYNNEI in the germline V gene. The CDR3 sequence is CASSSDTYGYAF. In DNA form, the CDR3 reads TGTGCCAGCAGTTCAGACACCTATGGCTACGCCTTC.

V usage is TRBV28 and J usage is TRBJ2-1; TRBD1 aligns across 9 bases. Trimming took 4 bases from V and 10 from J; bases not matched to a gene: 11. The CDR3 is made up of 15 amino acids. Germline lookup yields CDR1 MDHEN and CDR2 SYDVKM. The CDR3 DNA reads TGTGCCAGCAGTTCACAGGGGGCGGGGAGAGTGGAGCAGTTCTTC. Its translation is CASSSQGAGRVEQFF.

This clonotype was picked up many times. The rearrangement uses TRBV5-1 and TRBJ1-2; D remains ambiguous. Germline V gene lookup returns CDR1 SGHRS and CDR2 YFSETQ. Trimming took 2 bases from V and 3 from J, leaving 11 bases between them. The CDR3 contains 14 residues. The CDR3 sequence: CASSFLSQDYGYTF. As DNA, the CDR3 is TGCGCCAGCAGCTTTCTGTCTCAAGACTATGGCTACACCTTC.

This clonotype appeared a few times. V usage is TRBV25-1 and J usage is TRBJ2-7; D might be TRBD1 (5 bases). Looked up from germline, CDR1 is MGHDK and CDR2 is SYGVNS. The CDR3 spans 14 residues. V was clipped by 1 base and J by 5 bases, with 12 bases between them. The CDR3 here is CASSELGVFNEQYF. The CDR3 nucleotides read TGTGCCAGCAGTGAATTAGGGGTTTTCAACGAGCAGTACTTC.

This clonotype was detected ten times or more. The rearrangement uses TRBV24-1 and TRBJ2-3, with 9 bases fitting TRBD1. Looked up from germline, CDR1 is KGHDR and CDR2 is SFDVKD. V lost 3 bases, J lost 2 bases, and 8 bases stayed unmatched. CDR3 size: 17 residues. This chain's CDR3 is CATSDRTGATITDTQYF. CDR3 bases: TGTGCCACCAGTGATCGGACAGGGGCGACCATCACAGATACGCAGTATTTT.

The sample holds a few counts of this clonotype. V is TRBV7-3 and J is TRBJ1-2; possibly TRBD1 for D (6 bases). Germline V gene sequence: CDR1 SGHTA, CDR2 FQGTGA. This CDR3 has 13 amino acids. The ends were cut back, 6 bases at V and 6 bases at J, with 14 bases in the middle. In nucleotides, the CDR3 is TGTGCCAGCAGTCTAACAGGGTATGATGGCTACACCTTC. Protein: CASSLTGYDGYTF.

As concerns this clonotype: This may be a read error: a much more frequent sequence differs by one nucleotide. DNA for the CDR3: TGCAGTGCTAGATGGATCAGGACAGATTTCTACGGGCAGTACTTC. It translates to CSARWIRTDFYGQYF. V gene TRBV20-1 combines with J gene TRBJ2-7; tentative D call: TRBD1 (6 bases). Germline V gene lookup returns CDR1 DFQATT and CDR2 SNEGSKA (reference sequence). The CDR3 has 15 residues.

This clonotype was seen many times. The chain couples TRBV20-1 to TRBJ2-5; TRBD1 might be the D (5 bases). The ends were cut back, 1 base at V and 5 bases at J, with 8 bases in the middle. This CDR3 is built from 12 residues. Germline V lookup: CDR1 DFQATT, CDR2 SNEGSKA (reference sequence). The DNA for the CDR3 is TGCAGTGCTAGAGGCAGGGCTGAGACCCAGTACTTC. This gives the protein CSARGRAETQYF.

The chain is built from TRBV5-4 and TRBJ2-1; 9 bases are a match to TRBD2. The CDR3 has 13 amino acids. The germline CDR1 and CDR2 sequences are SGHNT and YYREEE (reference sequence). With V trimmed by 3 bases and J by 16 bases, 11 bases remained unmatched. CDR3 nucleotide sequence: TGTGCCAGCAGCTCCAGCGGTCCGGGACTAGCTTTCTTC. It encodes CASSSSGPGLAFF.

There are many counts of this clonotype. This chain links TRBV11-2 with TRBJ2-1; D is undetermined. The V and J ends lost 0 bases and 2 bases respectively, with 14 bases between them. The CDR3 loop spans 17 amino acids. Per germline, CDR1 SGHAT and CDR2 FQNNGV. The CDR3 DNA sequence: TGTGCCAGCAGCTTAGATTGGAGTAGCAGGCCCTACAATGAGCAGTTCTTC. It encodes CASSLDWSSRPYNEQFF.

Worth noting for this clonotype: At one of its ends the junction is not consistent with the germline gene, which may arise from a read error. This chain connects TRBV4-1 to TRBJ2-5; 16 bases fit TRBD2. The CDR3 sequence is 18 residues long. The germline CDR1 and CDR2 sequences are MGHRA and YSYEKL. The CDR3 sequence is CASSRLGLAGGIQGTQYF. CDR3 bases: TGCGCCAGCAGCCGCCTGGGACTAGCGGGAGGGATCCAAGGGACCCAGTACTTC.

This clonotype was found a few times. J is TRBJ2-6 and V is TRBV4-1; 12 bases fit TRBD2. Per germline, CDR1 MGHRA and CDR2 YSYEKL. The ends lost 4 bases at V and 4 bases at J; junction bases unmatched: 5. This CDR3 comprises 17 residues. The CDR3, as DNA: TGCGCCAGCAGCCCCGGACTAGCGGGAACCGGGGCCAACGTCCTGACTTTC. Amino acids: CASSPGLAGTGANVLTF.